This T cell receptor (beta chain) was sequenced for a study of shared T cell receptors in the human thymus. Profiling relied on immunoSEQ multiplex PCR, and the TCRdb table lists in-frame clones only, not all of them. The sample lists hundreds of thousands of clones, 70% to 90% occurring once. The CDR3 covers 15 residues. The germline gives CDR1 MNHEY, CDR2 SMNVEV (reference sequence). Trimming removed 3 bases at V and 6 bases at J, with 15 bases between. This sample was also put to use in a study of human thymus T cells. From that report: Corrective surgery for congenital heart defects was being performed on the healthy Finnish infants who were the donors. Thymus tissue was removed during corrective cardiac surgery. Thymic and blood repertoires appeared to show biased V and J gene usage. There were highly overlapping thymic repertoires among unrelated individuals, as related research reported.

The sequencing sample was made of thymocytes. This sequence joins TRBV27 and TRBJ2-4, with D possibly TRBD1 on 5 matching bases. This sequence was found in a boy in the first two years of life with a congenital heart defect. CDR3 in DNA: TGTGCCAGCAGTTTGTCCAGGGATCGCGGAAACATTCAGTACTTC. Protein product: CASSLSRDRGNIQYF.